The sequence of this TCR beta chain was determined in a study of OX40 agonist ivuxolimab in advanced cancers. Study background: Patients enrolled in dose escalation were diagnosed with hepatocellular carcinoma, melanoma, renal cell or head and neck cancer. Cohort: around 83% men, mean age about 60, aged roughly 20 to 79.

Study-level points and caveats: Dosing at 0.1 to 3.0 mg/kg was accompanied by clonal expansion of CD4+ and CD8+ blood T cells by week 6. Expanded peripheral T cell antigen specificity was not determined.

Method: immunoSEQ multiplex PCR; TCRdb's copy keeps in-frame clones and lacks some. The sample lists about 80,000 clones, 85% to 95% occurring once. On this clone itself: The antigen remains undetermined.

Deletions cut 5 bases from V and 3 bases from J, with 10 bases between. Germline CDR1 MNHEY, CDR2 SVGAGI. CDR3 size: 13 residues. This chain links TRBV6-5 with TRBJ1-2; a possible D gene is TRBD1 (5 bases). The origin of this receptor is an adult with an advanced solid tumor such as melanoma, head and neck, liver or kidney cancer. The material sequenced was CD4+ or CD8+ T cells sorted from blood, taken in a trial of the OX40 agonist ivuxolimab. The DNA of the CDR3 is TGTGCCAGCAGTCTAGGGACGTACTATGGCTACACCTTC. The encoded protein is CASSLGTYYGYTF.